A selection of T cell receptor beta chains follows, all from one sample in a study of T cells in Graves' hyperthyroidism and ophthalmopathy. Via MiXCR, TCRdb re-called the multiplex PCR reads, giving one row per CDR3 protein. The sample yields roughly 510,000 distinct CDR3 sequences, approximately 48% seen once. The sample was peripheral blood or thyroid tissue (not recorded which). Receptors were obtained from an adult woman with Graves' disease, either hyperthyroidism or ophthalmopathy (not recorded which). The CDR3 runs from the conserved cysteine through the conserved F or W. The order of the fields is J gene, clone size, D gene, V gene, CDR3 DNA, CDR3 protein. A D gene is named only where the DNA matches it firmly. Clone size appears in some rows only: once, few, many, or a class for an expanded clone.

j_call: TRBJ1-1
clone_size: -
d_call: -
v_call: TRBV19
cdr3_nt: TGTGCCAGTAGTAAGGCTTCTGGGACTGAAGCTTTCTTT
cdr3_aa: CASSKASGTEAFF

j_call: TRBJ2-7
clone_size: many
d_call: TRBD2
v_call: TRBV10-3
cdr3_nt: TGTGCCATCGGAGGGACTAGCATCTCCTACGAGCAGTACTTC
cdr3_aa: CAIGGTSISYEQYF

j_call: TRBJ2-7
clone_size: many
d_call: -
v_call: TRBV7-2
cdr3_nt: TGTGCCAGCAGCCAGCTAACGGGGAACGGCTACGAGCAGTACTTC
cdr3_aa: CASSQLTGNGYEQYF

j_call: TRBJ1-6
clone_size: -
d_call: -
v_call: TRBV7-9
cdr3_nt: TGTGCCAGCAGCTTACGGTACAGGGATGGTTCACCCCTCCACTTT
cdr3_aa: CASSLRYRDGSPLHF

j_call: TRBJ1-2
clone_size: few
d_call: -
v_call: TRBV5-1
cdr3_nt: TGCGCCAGCAGCTCCGGGACGATGGGCTACACCTTC
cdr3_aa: CASSSGTMGYTF

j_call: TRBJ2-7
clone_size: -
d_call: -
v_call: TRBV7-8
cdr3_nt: TGTGCCAGCAGCTTAGAGTCGGGCAGGTGGCACGAGCAGTACTTC
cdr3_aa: CASSLESGRWHEQYF

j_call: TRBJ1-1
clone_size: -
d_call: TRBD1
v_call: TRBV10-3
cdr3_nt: TGTGCCATCAGTGCACAGGGGGCGAAGACTGAAGCTTTCTTT
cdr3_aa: CAISAQGAKTEAFF

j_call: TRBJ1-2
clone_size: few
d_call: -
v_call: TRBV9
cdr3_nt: TGTGCCAGCAGCACCCAGACAGGCAGGAACTATGGCTACACCTTC
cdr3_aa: CASSTQTGRNYGYTF

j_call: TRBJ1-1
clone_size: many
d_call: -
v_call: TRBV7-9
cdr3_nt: TGTGCCAGCAGCTCTGATGGCCCGGGCACTGAAGCTTTCTTT
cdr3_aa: CASSSDGPGTEAFF

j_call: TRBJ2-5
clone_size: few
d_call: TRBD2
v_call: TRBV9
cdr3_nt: TGTGCCAGCAGCGTAGCGGGAGGGAACCAAGAGACCCAGTACTTC
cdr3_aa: CASSVAGGNQETQYF

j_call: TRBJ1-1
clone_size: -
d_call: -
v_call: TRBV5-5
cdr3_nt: TGTGCCAGCAGTCCCCCCCGGGTTGAAGCTTTCTTT
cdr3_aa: CASSPPRVEAFF

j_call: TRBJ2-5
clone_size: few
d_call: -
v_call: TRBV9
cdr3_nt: TGTGCCAGCAGCGTAGGGACCCACCTCCAAGAGACCCAGTACTTC
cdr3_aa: CASSVGTHLQETQYF

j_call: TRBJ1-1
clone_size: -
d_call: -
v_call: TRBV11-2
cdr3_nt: TGTGCCAGCAGCTTTCCCCAGACGGGTAGAGGCACTGAAGCTTTCTTT
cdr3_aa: CASSFPQTGRGTEAFF

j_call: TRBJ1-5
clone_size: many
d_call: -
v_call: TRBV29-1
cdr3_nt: TGCAGCGTCGGACACAGGGTTGATCAGCCCCAGCATTTT
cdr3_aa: CSVGHRVDQPQHF

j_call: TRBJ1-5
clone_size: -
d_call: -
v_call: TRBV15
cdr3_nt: TGTGCCACCAGCAGAGCCCAGGGAAGCAATCAGCCCCAGCATTTT
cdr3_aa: CATSRAQGSNQPQHF

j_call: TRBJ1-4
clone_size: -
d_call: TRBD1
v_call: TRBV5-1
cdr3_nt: TGCGCCAGCAGCCCGGGACAGGTCCTCATAAGTTTGGAAAAACTGTTTTTT
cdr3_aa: CASSPGQVLISLEKLFF

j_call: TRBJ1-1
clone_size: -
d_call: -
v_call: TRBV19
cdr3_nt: TGTGCCAGTAGTATATTCCAATGGACCGCGGACACTGAAGCTTTCTTT
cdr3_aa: CASSIFQWTADTEAFF

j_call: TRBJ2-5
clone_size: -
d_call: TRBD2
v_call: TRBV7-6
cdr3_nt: TGTGCCAGCAGCCGTATGACTAGCGCGCGAGAAGAGACCCAGTACTTC
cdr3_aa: CASSRMTSAREETQYF

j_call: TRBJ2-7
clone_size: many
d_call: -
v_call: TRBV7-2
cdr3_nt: TGTGCCAGCAGCCCAAAAAGTTCGTCGGGCTCCTTAGGCGAGCAGTACTTC
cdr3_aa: CASSPKSSSGSLGEQYF

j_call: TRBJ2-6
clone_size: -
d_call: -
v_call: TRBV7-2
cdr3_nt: TGTGCCAGCAGCTTATCGACCCGGACCCTCTTC
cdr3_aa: CASSLSTRTLF

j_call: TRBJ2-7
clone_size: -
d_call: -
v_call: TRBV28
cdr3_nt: TGTGCCAGCAGGACCGGGACCGCCGGCCACGAGCAGTACTTC
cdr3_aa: CASRTGTAGHEQYF

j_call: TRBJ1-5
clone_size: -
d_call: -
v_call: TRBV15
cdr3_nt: TGTGCCACCAGCGGGGCCGATCAGCCCCAGCATTTT
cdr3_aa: CATSGADQPQHF

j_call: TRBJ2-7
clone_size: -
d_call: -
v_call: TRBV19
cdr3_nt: TGTGCCAGTAGTTGGGCTTGGGACACCGGGGAGCTGTACTTC
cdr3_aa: CASSWAWDTGELYF

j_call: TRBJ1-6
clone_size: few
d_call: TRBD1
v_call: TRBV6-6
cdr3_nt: TGTGCCAGCAAACATAACAGGGGCCGGAATAATTCACCCCTCCACTTT
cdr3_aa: CASKHNRGRNNSPLHF

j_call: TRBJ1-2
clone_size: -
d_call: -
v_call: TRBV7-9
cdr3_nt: TGTGCCAGCGTAACAGACGGCTATGGCTACACCTTC
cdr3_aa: CASVTDGYGYTF

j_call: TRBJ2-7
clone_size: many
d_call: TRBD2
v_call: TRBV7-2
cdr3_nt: TGTGCCAGCAGCTTAGACAGAGGGACTAGCAGTTACTTC
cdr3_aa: CASSLDRGTSSYF

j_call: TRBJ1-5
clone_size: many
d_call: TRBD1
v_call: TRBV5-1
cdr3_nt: TGCGCCAGCAGCAAACCCCGGGACAGGGAAAATAGCAATCAGCCCCAGCATTTT
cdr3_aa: CASSKPRDRENSNQPQHF

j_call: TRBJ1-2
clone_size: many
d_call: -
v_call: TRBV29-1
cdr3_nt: TGCAGCGCTCACCCCGCGGAGGCCTATGGCTACACCTTC
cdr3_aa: CSAHPAEAYGYTF

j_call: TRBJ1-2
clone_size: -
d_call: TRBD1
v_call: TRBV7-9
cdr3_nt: TGTGCCAGCAGCCCCTTGACAGGGGGGGAATCTGGCTACACCTTC
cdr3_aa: CASSPLTGGESGYTF

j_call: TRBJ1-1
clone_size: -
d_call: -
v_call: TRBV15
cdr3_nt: TGTGCCACCAGCAGAGCTTCGGGGGAAACCCAAGCTTTCTTT
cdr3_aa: CATSRASGETQAFF

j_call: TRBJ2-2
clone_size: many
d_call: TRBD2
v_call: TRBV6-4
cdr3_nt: TGTGCCAGCAAAGGACTAGCGGAAACCGGGGAGCTGTTTTTT
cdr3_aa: CASKGLAETGELFF

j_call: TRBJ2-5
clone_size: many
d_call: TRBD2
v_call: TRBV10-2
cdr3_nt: TGCGCCAGCAGTGAGACTAGCGGGGGAACCCAGTACTTC
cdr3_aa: CASSETSGGTQYF

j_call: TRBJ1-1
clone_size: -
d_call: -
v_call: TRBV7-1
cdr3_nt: TGTGCCAGCAGCTCATCCGACAGTGGAACTGAAGCTTTCTTT
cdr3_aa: CASSSSDSGTEAFF

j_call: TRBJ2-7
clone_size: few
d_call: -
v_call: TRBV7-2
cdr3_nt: TGTGCCAGCAGCCTCTGGGGGGCGGGCCACGAGCAGTACTTC
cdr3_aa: CASSLWGAGHEQYF

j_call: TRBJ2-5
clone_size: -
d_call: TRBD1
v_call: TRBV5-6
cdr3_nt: TGTGCCAGCAGCTTACCGGGACAGGGACAAGAGACCCAGTACTTC
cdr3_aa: CASSLPGQGQETQYF

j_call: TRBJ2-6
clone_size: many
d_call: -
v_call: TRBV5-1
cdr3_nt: TGCGCCAGCCACCTCGACCCGAGCTCTGGGGCCAACGTCCTGACTTTC
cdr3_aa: CASHLDPSSGANVLTF

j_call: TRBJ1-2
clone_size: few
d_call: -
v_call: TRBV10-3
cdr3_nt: TGTGCCATCAGTGAGCAGACAGGTCTGGCTAACTATGGCTACACCTTC
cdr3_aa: CAISEQTGLANYGYTF

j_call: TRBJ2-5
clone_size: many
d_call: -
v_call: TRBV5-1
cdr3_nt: TGCGCCAGCATAGACTTAACGGCAGCCCAAGAGACCCAGTACTTC
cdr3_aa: CASIDLTAAQETQYF

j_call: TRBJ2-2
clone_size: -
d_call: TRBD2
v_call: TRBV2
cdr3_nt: TGTGCCAGCAGTGATTCGCGGGAGAGCTACGGGGAGCTGTTTTTT
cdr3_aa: CASSDSRESYGELFF

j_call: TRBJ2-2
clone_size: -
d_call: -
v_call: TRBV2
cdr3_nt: TGTGCCGAAGACTTTGCGGGATACACCGGGGAGCTGTTTTTT
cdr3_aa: CAEDFAGYTGELFF

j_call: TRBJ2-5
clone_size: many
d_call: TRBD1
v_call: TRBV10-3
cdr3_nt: TGTGCCATCAGCGGACAGGAAGAGACCCAGTACTTC
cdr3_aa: CAISGQEETQYF

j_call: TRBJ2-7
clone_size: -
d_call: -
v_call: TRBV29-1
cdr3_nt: TGCAGCGTAGGCCTAGCCAGCTACGAGCAGTACTTC
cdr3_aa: CSVGLASYEQYF

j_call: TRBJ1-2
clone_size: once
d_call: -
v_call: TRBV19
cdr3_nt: TGTGCCAGTAGAGACGGACAGAACTATGGCTACACCTTC
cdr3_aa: CASRDGQNYGYTF

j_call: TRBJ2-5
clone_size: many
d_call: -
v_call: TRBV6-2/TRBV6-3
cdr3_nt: TGTGCCACCCTTGTTGAGGACCAAGAGACCCAGTACTTC
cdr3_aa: CATLVEDQETQYF

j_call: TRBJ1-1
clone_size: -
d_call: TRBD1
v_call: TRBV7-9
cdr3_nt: TGTGCCAGCAGCTTGACAGGGGGGCACACTGAAGCTTTCTTT
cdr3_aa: CASSLTGGHTEAFF

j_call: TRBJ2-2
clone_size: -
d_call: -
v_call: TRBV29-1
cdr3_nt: TGCAGCGGTAAAGGACAGAACACCGGGGAGCTGTTTTTT
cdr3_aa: CSGKGQNTGELFF

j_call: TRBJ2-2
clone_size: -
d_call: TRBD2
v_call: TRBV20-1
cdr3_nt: TGCAGTGCTAGAGACCGGGGTAGCGGGGTGAACACCGGGGAGCTGTTTTTT
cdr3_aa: CSARDRGSGVNTGELFF

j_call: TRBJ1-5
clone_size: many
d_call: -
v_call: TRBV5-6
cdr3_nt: TGTGCCAGCAGCTTAGCGACAGGATTTGGCAATCAGCCCCAGCATTTT
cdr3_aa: CASSLATGFGNQPQHF